This T cell receptor (beta chain) originates from a study of OX40 agonist ivuxolimab in advanced cancers. For the study at large: As their treatment, patients were administered ivuxolimab, an agonistic anti-OX40 (CD134) antibody. Ivuxolimab doses were 0.01, 0.1, 0.3, 1.5, 3 or 10 mg/kg every 2 weeks. Enrollees could have had prior anti-PD-1, anti-PD-L1 or anti-CTLA-4 therapy, which approximately 40% had received. Study conclusions and caveats: Not determined was the antigen specificity of the expanded peripheral T cells.

Regarding this clone: What it recognizes is unknown.

Generated by immunoSEQ multiplex PCR, the TCRdb table keeps only in-frame clones and is missing some. In the table there are around 15,000 clones, over 70% of which are singletons. The germline gives CDR1 SGHVS, CDR2 FQNEAQ. The trim removed 0 bases at V and 4 bases at J, leaving 7 bases unmatched. The CDR3 spans 17 residues. Sequenced here: CD4+ or CD8+ T cells sorted from blood, sampled in a trial of the OX40 agonist ivuxolimab. V usage is TRBV7-8 and J usage is TRBJ2-2, with TRBD1 matching over 8 bases. The TCR sequence derives from an adult with an advanced solid tumor such as melanoma, head and neck, liver or kidney cancer. CDR3 region: CASSLAAGQEFTGELFF. CDR3 in DNA: TGTGCCAGCAGCTTAGCGGCGGGACAGGAGTTCACCGGGGAGCTGTTTTTT.